This T cell receptor beta chain derives from a study of cytomegalovirus exposure and HLA in healthy donors. This CDR3 is built from 17 residues. Germline V gives CDR1 SGHRS, CDR2 YFSETQ. The PCR employed 60 Vbeta primers together with 13 Jbeta primers. Assay used: immunoSEQ multiplex PCR; TCRdb lists only in-frame clones, some missing. The sample has about 110,000 clones, 55% to 75% seen once. A word on this clone: Its antigen is unidentified. The junction differs from germline at one of its ends, possibly a read error.

Whole-study results and caveats: In a later analysis, across HLA loci, associated TCR counts were highest for DRB1, lowest for HLA-C.

The sample comprised PBMCs. The receptor was isolated from a young man in good health and CMV-seropositive. The rearrangement links TRBV5-1 to TRBJ2-1, with 14 bases matching TRBD2. This CDR3 is CASSLGGLAGANNEQLF. CDR3 nucleotide sequence: TGCGCCAGCAGCTTGGGGGGACTAGCGGGAGCCAACAATGAGCAGCTCTTC. Full variable domain (missing parts from reference TRBV5-1 and TRBJ2-1): KAGVTQTPRYLIKTRGQQVTLSCSPISGHRSVSWYQQTPGQGLQFLFEYFSETQRNKGNFPGRFSGRQFSNSRSEMNVSTLELGDSALYLCASSLGGLAGANNEQLFGPGTRLTVL.